This T cell receptor (beta chain) was recorded in a study of blood T cell repertoires in COVID-19. Trimming cost V 5 bases and J 3 bases; bases outside gene matches: 3. This CDR3 contains 15 residues. Germline CDR1 LNHDA, CDR2 SQIVND (reference sequence). Profiling relied on immunoSEQ multiplex PCR, and the TCRdb table lists in-frame clones only, not all of them. Of about 280,000 clones listed, 75% to 90% are singletons. This TCR derives from a woman aged 50 to 60 who had recovered from COVID-19. Sequenced input: PBMCs or T cells enriched from blood (not recorded which). This rearrangement joins TRBV19 to TRBJ1-5; 11 bases match TRBD1. CDR3 amino acids: CASSWDRGTNQPQHF. For the CDR3, the DNA is TGTGCCAGTAGTTGGGACAGGGGGACCAATCAGCCCCAGCATTTT.